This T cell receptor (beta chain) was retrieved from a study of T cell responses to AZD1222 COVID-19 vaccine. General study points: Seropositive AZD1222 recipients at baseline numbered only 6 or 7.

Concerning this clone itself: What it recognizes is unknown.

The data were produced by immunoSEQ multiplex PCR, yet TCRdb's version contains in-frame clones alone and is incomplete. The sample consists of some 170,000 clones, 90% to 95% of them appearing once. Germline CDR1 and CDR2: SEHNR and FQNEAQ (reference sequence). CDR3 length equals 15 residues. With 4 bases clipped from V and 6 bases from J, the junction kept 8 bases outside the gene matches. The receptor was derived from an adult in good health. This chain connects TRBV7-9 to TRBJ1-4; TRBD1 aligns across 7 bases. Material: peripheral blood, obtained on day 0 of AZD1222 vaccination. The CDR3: CASSSRQGRDEKLFF. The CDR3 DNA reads TGTGCCAGCAGCTCTCGACAGGGTAGGGATGAAAAACTGTTTTTT.